The 10 T cell receptor beta chains listed next were all sequenced from one sample in a study of blood T cell repertoires in COVID-19. The assay was immunoSEQ multiplex PCR, and TCRdb's table has in-frame clones only and misses some. This sample has 250,000 to 300,000 clones, with roughly 79% found just once. Specimen: peripheral blood. These receptors were collected from a woman aged 55 to 70 with active or convalescent COVID-19.

V gene TRBV5-1 combines with J gene TRBJ1-2; possible D gene TRBD1, 6 bases. Per germline, CDR1 SGHRS and CDR2 YFSETQ. CDR3 length: 16 amino acids. Trimming stripped 4 bases from V and 4 bases from J, with 20 bases between. CDR3 DNA sequence: TGCGCCAGCAGCCCTCTCGGGACATCCGGACCCTATGGCTACACCTTC. Protein: CASSPLGTSGPYGYTF. Together with reference TRBV5-1 and TRBJ1-2, the CDR3 gives the full variable domain: KAGVTQTPRYLIKTRGQQVTLSCSPISGHRSVSWYQQTPGQGLQFLFEYFSETQRNKGNFPGRFSGRQFSNSRSEMNVSTLELGDSALYLCASSPLGTSGPYGYTFGSGTRLTVV.

The chain uses TRBV19 and TRBJ2-7, with TRBD1 as a possible D gene (6 bases). The CDR3 spans 14 residues. The V gene's germline CDR1 is LNHDA and CDR2 SQIVND (reference sequence). V lost 5 bases to trimming and J lost 3 bases, with 14 bases between them. CDR3 bases: TGTGCCAGTAGTGTTACGACAGGATTCTACGAGCAGTACTTC. This encodes CASSVTTGFYEQYF.

This clone was found once. The chain uses TRBV12-3 or TRBV12-4 and TRBJ1-3; 8 positions agree with TRBD1. This CDR3 is built from 13 residues. V shed 5 bases, J shed 6 bases, and the junction held 3 bases outside the gene matches. The CDR3 nucleotides read TGTGCCAGCAGTCAGGGGGCTGAAAACACCATATATTTT. It codes for CASSQGAENTIYF.

This clone was seen a single time. This sequence joins TRBV5-1 and TRBJ2-3, with 9 bases that match TRBD1. The CDR3 runs to 16 residues. The germline gives CDR1 SGHRS, CDR2 YFSETQ. V shed 0 bases, J shed 0 bases, and the junction held 2 bases outside the gene matches. The CDR3 loop reads CASSLDGTGSTDTQYF. CDR3 nucleotides: TGCGCCAGCAGCTTGGATGGGACAGGGAGCACAGATACGCAGTATTTT.

The J gene is TRBJ2-7, the V gene TRBV4-1, with 10 bases fitting TRBD2. Germline loops: CDR1 MGHRA, CDR2 YSYEKL. With 0 bases clipped from V and 6 bases from J, the junction kept 14 bases outside the gene matches. The CDR3 totals 18 residues. The CDR3 loop is CASSQDPLLAGDGTEQYF. As DNA, the CDR3 is TGCGCCAGCAGCCAAGACCCCCTCCTAGCGGGGGACGGAACCGAGCAGTACTTC.

The chain has TRBV6-4 and TRBJ2-7; D uncertain. Germline lookup yields CDR1 MRHNA and CDR2 SNTAGT. This CDR3 contains 12 residues. Trimming took off 5 bases at V and 1 base at J, with 6 bases between the two ends. In DNA form, the CDR3 reads TGTGCCAGCAGTCCCCATTCCTACGAGCAGTACTTC. This sequence encodes CASSPHSYEQYF.

V gene TRBV5-1 combines with J gene TRBJ1-2, with D perhaps TRBD1 (6 bases). The CDR3 is made up of 15 amino acids. Germline V lookup: CDR1 SGHRS, CDR2 YFSETQ. V was pared by 2 bases and J by 0 bases, with 11 bases between. In DNA, the CDR3 is TGCGCCAGCAGCTTAGACGGGGACACTAACTATGGCTACACCTTC. This gives the protein CASSLDGDTNYGYTF.

The chain joins TRBV4-2 to TRBJ1-5; the match to TRBD1 covers 7 bases. CDR1 LGHNA and CDR2 YNFKEQ come from the germline V gene. Trimming removed 1 base from V and 3 bases from J; junction bases left unmatched: 6. This CDR3 has 16 residues. This CDR3 reads CASSQGRGGNNQPQHF. The CDR3 region has the DNA TGTGCCAGCAGCCAAGGTCGAGGGGGCAACAATCAGCCCCAGCATTTT.

V gene TRBV3-1 (or the pseudogene TRBV3-2) combines with J gene TRBJ2-2; 8 nucleotides match TRBD2. Looked up from germline, CDR1 is LGHDT and CDR2 is YNNKEL (reference sequence). The CDR3 is made up of 15 amino acids. J was trimmed by 6 bases and V by 5 bases; bases with no gene match: 8. For the CDR3, the DNA is TGTGCCAGCAGCGAAGTGGGGACTAGGGCCGGGGAGCTGTTTTTT. This codes for CASSEVGTRAGELFF.

This clone appeared a single time. The V gene is TRBV10-3, the J gene TRBJ1-2, with 8 nucleotides matching TRBD1. Germline V gives CDR1 ENHRY, CDR2 SYGVKD. The CDR3 sequence is 13 residues long. Losses at the gene ends were 7 bases for V and 3 bases for J; bases not matched to a gene: 4. In DNA form, the CDR3 reads TGTGCCATCACGACAGGGGATCACTATGGCTACACCTTC. This codes for CAITTGDHYGYTF.